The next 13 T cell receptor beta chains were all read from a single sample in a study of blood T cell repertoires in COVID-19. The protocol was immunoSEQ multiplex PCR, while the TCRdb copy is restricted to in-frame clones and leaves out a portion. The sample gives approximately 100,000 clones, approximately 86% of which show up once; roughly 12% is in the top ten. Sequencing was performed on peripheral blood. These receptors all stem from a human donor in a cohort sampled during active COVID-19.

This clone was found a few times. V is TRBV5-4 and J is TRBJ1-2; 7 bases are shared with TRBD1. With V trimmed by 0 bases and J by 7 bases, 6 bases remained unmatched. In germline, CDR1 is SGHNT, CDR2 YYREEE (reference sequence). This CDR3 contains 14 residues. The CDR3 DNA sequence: TGTGCCAGCAGCTTGGTCGGACAGGAGGGTGGCTACACCTTC. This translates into CASSLVGQEGGYTF.

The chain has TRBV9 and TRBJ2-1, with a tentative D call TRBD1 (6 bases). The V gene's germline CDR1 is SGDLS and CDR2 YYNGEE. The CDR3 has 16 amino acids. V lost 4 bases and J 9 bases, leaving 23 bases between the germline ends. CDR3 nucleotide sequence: TGTGCCAGCAGCCACGGCACGACAGGAACCAAAGGTGAGCAGTTCTTC. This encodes CASSHGTTGTKGEQFF.

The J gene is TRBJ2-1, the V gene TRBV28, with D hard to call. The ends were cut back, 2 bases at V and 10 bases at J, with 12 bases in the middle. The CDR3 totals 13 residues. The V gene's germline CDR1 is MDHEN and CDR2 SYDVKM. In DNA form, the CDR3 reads TGTGCCAGCAGTTTACCAGAAAACGGGGAGCAGTTCTTC. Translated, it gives CASSLPENGEQFF.

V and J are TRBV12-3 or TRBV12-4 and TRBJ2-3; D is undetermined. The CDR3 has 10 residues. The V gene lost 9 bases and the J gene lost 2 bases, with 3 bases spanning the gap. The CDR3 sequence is CARATDTQYF. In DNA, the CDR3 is TGTGCCAGGGCCACAGATACGCAGTATTTT.

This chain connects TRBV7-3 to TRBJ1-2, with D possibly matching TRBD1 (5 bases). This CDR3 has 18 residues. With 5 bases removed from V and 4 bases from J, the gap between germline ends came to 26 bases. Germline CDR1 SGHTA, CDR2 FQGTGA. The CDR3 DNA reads TGTGCCAGCAGCCCTTTTGGGGGGGGACTTAAGTACGGCTATGGCTACACCTTC. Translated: CASSPFGGGLKYGYGYTF.

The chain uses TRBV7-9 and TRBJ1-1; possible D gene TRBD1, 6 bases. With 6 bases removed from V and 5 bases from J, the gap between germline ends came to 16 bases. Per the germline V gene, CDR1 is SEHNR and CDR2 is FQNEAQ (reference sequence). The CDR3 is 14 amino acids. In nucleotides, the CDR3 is TGTGCCAGCAGTCCCGGGACAATAAGGACTGAAGCTTTCTTT. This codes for CASSPGTIRTEAFF.

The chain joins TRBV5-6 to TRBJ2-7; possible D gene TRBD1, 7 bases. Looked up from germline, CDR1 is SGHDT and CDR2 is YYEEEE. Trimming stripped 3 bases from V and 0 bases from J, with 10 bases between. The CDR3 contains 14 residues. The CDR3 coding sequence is TGTGCCAGCAGCTGGGGGGACAGCTCCTACGAGCAGTACTTC. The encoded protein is CASSWGDSSYEQYF.

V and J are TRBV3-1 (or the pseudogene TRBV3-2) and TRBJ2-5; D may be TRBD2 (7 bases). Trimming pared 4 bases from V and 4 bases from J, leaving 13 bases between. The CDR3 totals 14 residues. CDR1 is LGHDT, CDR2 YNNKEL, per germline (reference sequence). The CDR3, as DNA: TGTGCCAGCAGCCGGAGGGGGGAGGGAGAGACCCAGTACTTC. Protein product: CASSRRGEGETQYF.

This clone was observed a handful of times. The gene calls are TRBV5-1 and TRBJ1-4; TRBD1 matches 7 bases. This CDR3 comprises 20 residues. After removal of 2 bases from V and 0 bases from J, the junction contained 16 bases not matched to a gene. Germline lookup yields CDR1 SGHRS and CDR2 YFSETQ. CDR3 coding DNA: TGCGCCAGCAGCTTTTTCCGCGGACCGAACAGGGGAGCAACTAATGAAAAACTGTTTTTT. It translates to CASSFFRGPNRGATNEKLFF.

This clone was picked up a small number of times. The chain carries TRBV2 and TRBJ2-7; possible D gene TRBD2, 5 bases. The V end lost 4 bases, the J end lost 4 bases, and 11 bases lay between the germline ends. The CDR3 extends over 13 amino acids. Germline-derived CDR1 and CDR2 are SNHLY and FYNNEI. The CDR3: CASSGRTVYEQYF. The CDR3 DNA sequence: TGTGCCAGCAGTGGGAGGACGGTTTACGAGCAGTACTTC.

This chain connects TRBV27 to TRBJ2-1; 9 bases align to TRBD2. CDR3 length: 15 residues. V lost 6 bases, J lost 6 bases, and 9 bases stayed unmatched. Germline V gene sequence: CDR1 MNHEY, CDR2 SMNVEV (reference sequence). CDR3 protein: CASSTLSGSVNEQFF. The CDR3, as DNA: TGTGCCAGCAGCACCCTTAGCGGGAGCGTCAATGAGCAGTTCTTC.

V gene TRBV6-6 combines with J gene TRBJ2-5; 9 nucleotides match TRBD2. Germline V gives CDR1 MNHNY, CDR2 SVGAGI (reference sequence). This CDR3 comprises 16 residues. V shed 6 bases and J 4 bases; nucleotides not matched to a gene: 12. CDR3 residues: CASSPGRVAGVETQYF. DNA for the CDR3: TGTGCCAGCAGCCCCGGGCGAGTAGCGGGGGTAGAGACCCAGTACTTC.

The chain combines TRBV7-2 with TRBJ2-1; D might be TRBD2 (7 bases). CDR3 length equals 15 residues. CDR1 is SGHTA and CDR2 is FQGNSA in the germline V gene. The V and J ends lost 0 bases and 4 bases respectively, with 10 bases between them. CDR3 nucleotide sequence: TGTGCCAGCAGCTTAGCGGGGGGGCGGTACAATGAGCAGTTCTTC. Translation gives CASSLAGGRYNEQFF.